The clone carrying this T cell receptor (beta chain) was picked up one time. The V segment lost 4 bases and the J segment 5 bases; nucleotides outside the gene matches: 7. The CDR3 is 15 residues long. Germline V lookup: CDR1 SGHRS, CDR2 YFSETQ. These data are taken from a study of control samples from healthy donors and cancer patients. The assay was immunoSEQ multiplex PCR, and TCRdb's table has in-frame clones only and misses some. The sample shows around 75,000 clones, over 80% of them seen only once. The chain recombines TRBV5-1 with TRBJ2-3; 10 bases line up with TRBD2. This clonotype was sampled from a woman aged 60-75 years in good health. The material sequenced was blood. CDR3 in DNA: TGCGCCAGCAGCCGGCTAGCGGGAGTGGTAGATACGCAGTATTTT. This gives the protein CASSRLAGVVDTQYF.